What follows are 6 T cell receptor beta chains derived from one specimen sequenced in a study of blood T cells in healthy people across ages. Primers used in a second PCR of about 6 to 11 cycles were a sample-barcoded 5' primer and a J-beta primer mix. Via MiXCR, TCRdb re-called the 5' RACE reads, giving one row per CDR3 protein. The sample holds 600,000 to 900,000 distinct CDR3 sequences; about 26% are singletons and the top ten take around 2.9%. These data also featured in a second study, about T cells of mothers and their children.

The sample was blood. The receptors here all came from a boy younger than 18 in good health.

This clonotype has a handful of counts. This chain uses TRBV6-2 or TRBV6-3 with TRBJ2-6; D might be TRBD1 (5 bases). V dropped 3 bases and J dropped 12 bases, with 9 bases sitting between them. The CDR3 is 12 amino acids. Per germline, CDR1 MNHEY and CDR2 SVGEGT. CDR3 amino acids: CASSYGAFVLTF. For the CDR3, the DNA is TGTGCCAGCAGTTATGGGGCATTCGTCCTGACTTTC.

The J gene is TRBJ1-6, the V gene TRBV10-3; D call uncertain. Germline loops: CDR1 ENHRY, CDR2 SYGVKD. Trimming stripped 4 bases from V and 7 bases from J, with 5 bases between. The CDR3 is 12 amino acids. This CDR3 is CAISVGNSPLHF. Here the CDR3 DNA reads TGTGCCATCAGTGTAGGGAATTCACCCCTCCACTTT.

J is TRBJ2-5 and V is TRBV7-9, with D possibly TRBD2 on 6 matching bases. Matching the DNA end better, TRBJ2-1 makes the J call doubtful. The CDR3 runs to 14 residues. Germline-derived CDR1 and CDR2 are SEHNR and FQNEAQ (reference sequence). For the CDR3, the DNA is TGTGCCAGCCCTTCACCCCGGGGAGGCAATGAGCAGTTCTTC. Translated: CASPSPRGGNEQFF.

This chain connects TRBV7-2 to TRBJ2-3, with a possible D match to TRBD1 (5 bases). Germline lookup yields CDR1 SGHTA and CDR2 FQGNSA. This CDR3 has 14 residues. V lost 2 bases and J lost 5, with 11 bases in between. The CDR3 here is CASSLQGIGDTQYF. The CDR3 DNA sequence: TGTGCCAGCAGCTTACAGGGAATTGGAGATACGCAGTATTTT.

The CDR3 DNA reads as TGCGCCAGCAGCCACGAAGGACTAGCGGAGACCCAGTACTTC. It codes for CASSHEGLAETQYF. The chain couples TRBV4-1 to TRBJ2-5, with 9 bases that match TRBD2. V trimming: 3 bases; J trimming: 5 bases; junction bases outside the gene matches: 4. The CDR3 length is 14 residues. The germline V gene encodes CDR1 MGHRA and CDR2 YSYEKL.

V usage is TRBV29-1 and J usage is TRBJ1-1; 10 nucleotides agree with TRBD1. The V segment lost 6 bases and the J segment 5 bases; nucleotides outside the gene matches: 9. The V gene's germline CDR1 is SQVTM and CDR2 ANQGSEA. The length of the CDR3 is 14 residues. CDR3 nucleotides: TGCAGCGTGGTATCCGGGACAGGGGTTACTGAAGCTTTCTTT. Translated, it gives CSVVSGTGVTEAFF. Based on the CDR3 plus reference TRBV29-1 and TRBJ1-1, the full variable domain is SAVISQKPSRDICQRGTSLTIQCQVDSQVTMMFWYRQQPGQSLTLIATANQGSEATYESGFVIDKFPISRPNLTFSTLTVSNMSPEDSSIYLCSVVSGTGVTEAFFGQGTRLTVV.